What follows describes a single TCR beta chain. Which antigen it targets is not known. Per-base qualities were not stored, and no clone one base away is much larger. The sample comes from a study of T cell repertoires in cytomegalovirus infection (dated by TCRdb to 2018 to 2020). With regard to the full study: Alongside well-studied HLA-B-restricted epitopes, the peptide stimulations were aimed at recently identified HLA-C-restricted CMV epitopes, whose presentation resists viral immunomodulation. Because public TCR beta signatures pointed to carriage of CMV infection together with the matching HLA type, the HLA type of each donor mattered for the analysis.

Interpreted using the paper, the treatment or condition label stands for: in vitro stimulation with specific CMV peptide epitopes to enrich CMV-specific T cells. Instrument on record: Illumina HiSeq 1500. TCRdb handled the public reads itself, with Q25 trimming in fastp and clone calling in MiXCR, and kept productive beta chains. Each entry is one CDR3 protein sequence, shown with its most common DNA and genes. In this sample the table shows about 270,000 distinct CDR3 sequences, about 20% of which occur a single time. The top ten hold 15% to 20% of the sample. The paper's findings and limits, for the study overall: The ex vivo response was dominated by HLA-C-restricted CMV-specific TCR beta clonotypes, and the single most frequent clonotype in two of eight donors was supplied by these HLA-C-restricted clonotypes. Cumulative frequency of public TCR beta family members discriminated carriers of CMV infection plus the relevant HLA type in this cohort and an independent approximately 350-donor cohort.

Relative to germline, V is missing 1 base and J is missing 0 bases, with 6 bases of the junction outside any gene match. The CDR3, cysteine through phenylalanine, is 17 amino acids long. Just the 51-base CDR3 DNA is kept, in frame starting at base 1. Via the germline V gene, CDR1 is SGHAT and CDR2 FQNNGV. Sequences were derived from cultured PBMCs, sampled from culture after CMV antigen stimulation. This TCR was recovered from a human donor in good health (CMV status not recorded). Some clones in this sample may be carry-over from other donors' samples. The chain was built from TRBV11-2 and TRBJ2-3; 8 nucleotides in the junction match TRBD2. For the CDR3, the sequence is CASSLGELAASTDTQYF. The DNA sequence reads TGTGCCAGCAGCTTAGGCGAACTAGCGGCTAGCACAGATACGCAGTATTTT.